These T cell receptor beta chains were read from a single sample in a study of shared clonotypes between healthy human individuals. Only in-frame clones appear in the TCRdb table, and some are missing; sequencing was by immunoSEQ multiplex PCR. This table has about 2.4 million clones, roughly 92% appearing once. Input material: naive CD4+ T cells sorted from blood. The receptors stem from a young man in good health. The CDR3 runs from the conserved cysteine through the conserved F or W. D genes are given only for firm matches. Expanded clones get a size class; other rows say once, few or many, or leave the size out.

V gene	J gene	D gene	clone size	CDR3 protein	CDR3 DNA
TRBV14	TRBJ2-7	NA	NA	CASSQFLALPYEQYF	TGTGCCAGCAGCCAATTTCTAGCCCTCCCCTACGAGCAGTACTTC
TRBV7-2	TRBJ2-5	NA	NA	CASSLELAGPMEQYF	TGTGCCAGCAGCTTAGAACTTGCGGGCCCGATGGAGCAGTACTTC
TRBV27	TRBJ1-2	NA	NA	CASSTRHNRDGYTF	TGTGCCAGCAGTACGCGACATAATCGGGATGGCTACACCTTC
TRBV18	TRBJ2-5	NA	few	CASSQYQETQYF	TGTGCCAGCTCACAGTACCAAGAGACCCAGTACTTC
TRBV6-6	TRBJ1-1	NA	NA	CASSYSKSQNEAFF	TGTGCCAGCAGTTACTCGAAATCGCAGAATGAAGCTTTCTTT
TRBV6-1	TRBJ1-2	TRBD1	NA	CASSEPQPLVRDRGLGYTF	TGTGCCAGCAGTGAACCCCAACCTCTGGTACGGGACAGGGGGCTTGGCTACACCTTC
TRBV7-8	TRBJ2-3	NA	NA	CASSLAWASVPDTQYF	TGTGCCAGCAGCTTAGCGTGGGCTAGCGTTCCAGATACGCAGTATTTT
TRBV10-3	TRBJ1-1	NA	NA	CAISDLVNTEAFF	TGTGCCATCAGTGATTTGGTGAACACTGAAGCTTTCTTT
TRBV13	TRBJ2-3	NA	NA	CASSPGQQLTQYF	TGTGCCAGCAGCCCAGGACAGCAGCTTACGCAGTATTTT
TRBV5-1	TRBJ2-5	TRBD2	NA	CASSFGTSGTETQYF	TGCGCCAGCAGCTTCGGGACTAGCGGGACAGAGACCCAGTACTTC
TRBV5-6	TRBJ2-1	TRBD2	NA	CASSSQTSGDYNEQFF	TGTGCCAGCAGCTCCCAGACTAGCGGGGACTACAATGAGCAGTTCTTC
TRBV28	TRBJ1-1	NA	NA	CASQEGVREAFF	TGTGCCAGCCAGGAGGGGGTCAGGGAAGCTTTCTTT
TRBV4-1	TRBJ2-3	NA	NA	CASSQVAGTIGTQYF	TGCGCCAGCAGCCAAGTGGCAGGGACGATAGGTACGCAGTATTTT
TRBV5-1	TRBJ2-5	NA	NA	CASRGRETQYF	TGCGCCAGCAGGGGGCGCGAGACCCAGTACTTC
TRBV2	TRBJ1-2	NA	once	CASSVEGGYGYTF	TGTGCCAGCAGTGTTGAAGGGGGCTATGGCTACACCTTC
TRBV19	TRBJ1-5	NA	NA	CASTTIQGSNQPQHF	TGTGCCAGTACCACAATACAGGGAAGCAATCAGCCCCAGCATTTT
TRBV5-1	TRBJ2-6	NA	NA	CASSGLPGAGANVLTF	TGCGCCAGCAGCGGGTTGCCGGGGGCTGGGGCCAACGTCCTGACTTTC
TRBV18	TRBJ2-7	TRBD2	once	CASSPVGGTYEQYF	TGTGCCAGCTCACCAGTGGGAGGGACCTACGAGCAGTACTTC
TRBV27	TRBJ1-5	NA	NA	CASSFQGNNQPQHF	TGTGCCAGCAGTTTTCAGGGCAACAATCAGCCCCAGCATTTT
TRBV18	TRBJ2-1	NA	NA	CASSPPGGVNEQFF	TGTGCCAGCTCACCACCGGGCGGCGTCAATGAGCAGTTCTTC
TRBV18	TRBJ2-7	TRBD1	NA	CASSILGTGSSYEQYF	TGTGCCAGCTCAATCTTAGGGACAGGGTCCTCCTACGAGCAGTACTTC
TRBV5-1	TRBJ2-3	TRBD2	NA	CASSLLTSGSTDTQYF	TGCGCCAGCAGCTTATTGACTAGCGGGAGCACAGATACGCAGTATTTT
TRBV6-1	TRBJ1-6	TRBD1	NA	CASSRGQGGSPLHF	TGTGCCAGCAGTAGAGGACAGGGGGGATCACCCCTCCACTTT
TRBV7-3	TRBJ1-6	TRBD1	once	CASSIDRGRSPLHF	TGTGCCAGCAGCATAGACAGGGGGCGTTCACCCCTCCACTTT
TRBV6-6	TRBJ1-4	NA	NA	CASSSRQGRGEKLFF	TGTGCCAGCAGTTCCCGACAAGGGCGGGGTGAAAAACTGTTTTTT
TRBV7-2	TRBJ1-1	NA	NA	CASSLPGQGRIEAFF	TGTGCCAGCAGCTTGCCGGGACAAGGACGTATAGAAGCTTTCTTT
TRBV6-1	TRBJ2-7	TRBD2	NA	CASSEPSTSGGAYEQYF	TGTGCCAGCAGTGAACCCTCCACTAGCGGGGGAGCCTACGAGCAGTACTTC
TRBV7-9	TRBJ2-7	TRBD2	NA	CASSLGTSGRAIGYEQYF	TGTGCCAGCAGCTTAGGGACTAGCGGGAGGGCCATCGGCTACGAGCAGTACTTC
TRBV6-5	TRBJ1-1	NA	NA	CASRGPSGTEAFF	TGTGCCAGCAGGGGACCGTCGGGGACTGAAGCTTTCTTT
TRBV2	TRBJ2-7	NA	NA	CASSEGFNGVYEQYF	TGTGCCAGCAGTGAAGGATTTAACGGGGTATACGAGCAGTACTTC
TRBV4-3	TRBJ2-1	NA	NA	CASSQDFRDPYNEQFF	TGCGCCAGCAGCCAAGATTTTCGTGACCCCTACAATGAGCAGTTCTTC
TRBV5-1	TRBJ2-7	NA	once	CASSSDGVVREQYF	TGCGCCAGCAGCTCGGACGGGGTGGTGAGGGAGCAGTACTTC
TRBV7-9	TRBJ2-7	NA	NA	CASSSRSVYEQYF	TGTGCCAGCAGCTCTCGATCAGTCTACGAGCAGTACTTC
TRBV10-1	TRBJ2-7	TRBD2	NA	CASSGGRAGEQYF	TGCGCCAGCAGTGGAGGGAGGGCAGGCGAGCAGTACTTC
TRBV7-8	TRBJ2-1	TRBD2	NA	CASSTSGTSYNEQFF	TGTGCCAGCAGTACTAGCGGGACCTCCTACAATGAGCAGTTCTTC
TRBV28	TRBJ1-1	NA	once	CASSLPRGGNTEAFF	TGTGCCAGCAGTCTCCCCCGGGGGGGTAACACTGAAGCTTTCTTT
TRBV2	TRBJ1-1	NA	NA	CASGGQMNTEAFF	TGTGCCAGCGGGGGGCAGATGAACACTGAAGCTTTCTTT
TRBV5-4	TRBJ2-7	NA	NA	CASSLATSLGTYEQYF	TGTGCCAGCAGCTTGGCGACCAGCTTAGGGACCTACGAGCAGTACTTC
TRBV12-1	TRBJ2-1	NA	NA	CASSLRVAGRGYNEQFF	TGTGCCAGCAGCCTCCGGGTAGCGGGAAGGGGATACAATGAGCAGTTCTTC
TRBV30	TRBJ2-1	NA	once	CAWTLASEQFF	TGTGCCTGGACTCTAGCGTCTGAGCAGTTCTTC
TRBV4-2	TRBJ2-7	TRBD1	NA	CASSQEDRGGHEQYF	TGTGCCAGCAGCCAAGAGGACAGGGGGGGACACGAGCAGTACTTC
TRBV27	TRBJ1-2	TRBD1	NA	CASSPLRDRGYGYTF	TGTGCCAGCAGCCCGCTTAGGGACAGGGGTTATGGCTACACCTTC
TRBV5-4	TRBJ1-5	NA	once	CASSYLDGPQHF	TGTGCCAGCAGCTACTTGGACGGGCCCCAGCATTTT
TRBV5-1	TRBJ2-5	NA	NA	CASSPPGGAVTQYF	TGCGCCAGCAGCCCCCCAGGAGGGGCTGTGACCCAGTACTTC
TRBV7-8	TRBJ2-3	NA	NA	CASSSNSGEGTDTDTQYF	TGTGCCAGCAGCTCCAACTCGGGGGAAGGGACAGACACAGATACGCAGTATTTT
TRBV12-5	TRBJ1-6	NA	NA	CASSRGQPNSPLHF	TGTGCTAGTTCCCGGGGACAACCGAATTCACCCCTCCACTTT